Detailed here is one T cell receptor beta chain. Repertoires were generated with immunoSEQ multiplex PCR, while TCRdb's copy carries only in-frame clones and drops some. The sample holds 91,000 or so clones, 88% seen once. The data stem from a study of identifying expanded T cells in peripheral blood. The V gene's germline CDR1 is SGHRS and CDR2 YFSETQ. The V and J ends lost 3 bases and 1 base respectively, with 6 bases between them. The CDR3 is made up of 13 amino acids. The source is a person aged 18 to 70 in good health. The chain joins TRBV5-1 to TRBJ2-3, with D hard to call. Material for sequencing was blood. The DNA of the CDR3 is TGCGCCAGCAGCTCCCGGGGCACAGATACGCAGTATTTT. Protein: CASSSRGTDTQYF.